This TCR beta chain was documented in a study of technical replicates of blood from a handful of donors. Here immunoSEQ multiplex PCR was the method, and the copy in TCRdb shows in-frame clones only, minus some. The sample consists of tens of thousands of clones, approximately 90% of them appearing once. Trimming took 6 bases from V and 8 from J, leaving 14 bases between them. Germline V gene data show CDR1 as SNHLY and CDR2 as FYNNEI. The CDR3 covers 13 residues. The sequenced sample consisted of PBMCs. This receptor was identified in a human donor in good health. Some clones in this sample may be carry-over from other donors' samples. V usage is TRBV2 and J usage is TRBJ1-5; D not resolved. The CDR3: CASSPRVGEPQHF. The CDR3, as DNA: TGTGCCAGCAGCCCCCGGGTCGGTGAGCCCCAGCATTTT. Filled out from reference TRBV2 and TRBJ1-5, the complete variable domain reads EPEVTQTPSHQVTQMGQEVILRCVPISNHLYFYWYRQILGQKVEFLVSFYNNEISEKSEIFDDQFSVERPDGSNFTLKIRSTKLEDSAMYFCASSPRVGEPQHFGDGTRLSIL.